These 6 T cell receptor beta chains came from one sample sequenced in a study of blood T cell repertoires in COVID-19. Clones were read by immunoSEQ multiplex PCR, and TCRdb kept only the in-frame ones, dropping some. The sample holds 220,000 or so clones, approximately 82% seen once. The specimen sequenced was peripheral blood. The receptors originated from a woman of 80 years or more with acute or convalescent COVID-19.

CDR3 in DNA: TGTGCCAGCTTGGACAGACCCTACTATGGCTACACCTTC. Encoded protein: CASLDRPYYGYTF. This rearrangement joins TRBV5-6 to TRBJ1-2; D is possibly TRBD1 (6 bases). The CDR3 spans 13 residues. The V gene lost 7 bases and the J gene lost 3 bases, with 13 bases spanning the gap. Germline values: CDR1 SGHDT, CDR2 YYEEEE.

The CDR3 DNA reads TGTGCCAGCGCCGGACAGGGTTTTCAAGAGACCCAGTACTTC. It codes for CASAGQGFQETQYF. The chain combines TRBV11-1 with TRBJ2-5, with TRBD1 matching over 8 bases. From germline, CDR1 is SGHAT and CDR2 FQDESV (reference sequence). The CDR3 spans 14 residues. J lost 2 bases, V lost 8 bases, and 7 bases had no gene match.

V is TRBV5-4 and J is TRBJ2-1; 9 bases map to TRBD2. V gave up 3 bases and J gave up 4 bases; unmatched junction bases: 11. Germline V gives CDR1 SGHNT, CDR2 YYREEE (reference sequence). This CDR3 has 17 amino acids. CDR3 sequence: CASSSPSGRGGYNEQFF. CDR3 DNA: TGTGCCAGCAGCTCCCCCTCGGGGCGGGGGGGTTACAATGAGCAGTTCTTC.

This clone was seen many times. V is TRBV19 and J is TRBJ2-7, with D perhaps TRBD2 (5 bases). The V end lost 6 bases, the J end lost 6 bases, and 9 bases lay between the germline ends. Germline V gene sequence: CDR1 LNHDA, CDR2 SQIVND (reference sequence). The CDR3 is 11 amino acids. CDR3 DNA: TGTGCCAGTAGATACGGACTCGAGCAGTACTTC. It yields the protein CASRYGLEQYF.

The rearrangement joins TRBV13 to TRBJ2-5; possible D gene TRBD1, 5 bases. Germline V gene lookup returns CDR1 PRHDT and CDR2 FYEKMQ (reference sequence). V lost 5 bases and J lost 2, with 15 bases in between. CDR3 length equals 15 residues. This CDR3 is CASSAPDSSQETQYF. CDR3 bases: TGTGCCAGCAGCGCTCCCGACAGCAGTCAAGAGACCCAGTACTTC.

The V gene is TRBV7-2, the J gene TRBJ2-7, with 8 bases fitting TRBD2. The V gene end was trimmed by 1 base and the J gene end by 3 bases; junction bases not matched to a gene: 11. Germline CDR1 and CDR2: SGHTA and FQGNSA. The CDR3 contains 17 residues. CDR3 nucleotides: TGTGCCAGCAGCTTAGGAGGTCTTAGCGGGGACTACTACGAGCAGTACTTC. It is translated as CASSLGGLSGDYYEQYF.